The clone carrying this T cell receptor beta chain occurred once. These data come from a study of cytotoxic CD8 clonotypes in ibrutinib-treated CLL. Study summary: Response sampling occurred after a median around eleven months of treatment (range 6 to 36).

The V and J ends lost 2 bases and 2 bases respectively, with 9 bases between them. The germline V gene encodes CDR1 MNHEY and CDR2 SVGAGI. The CDR3 spans 14 residues. The repertoire was sequenced with immunoSEQ multiplex PCR; TCRdb's copy has only in-frame clones and lacks some. The top ten hold 6.7% of the sample, which has some 310,000 clones, roughly 79% seen once. With cryopreserved PBMCs as the source, 2 to 2.5 micrograms of genomic DNA went to TCR beta libraries. The chain links TRBV6-5 to TRBJ1-2; no clear D. The sequencing used PBMCs, collected before ibrutinib treatment. This clonotype was obtained from a human donor with chronic lymphocytic leukemia. CDR3 residues: CASSYGLSNYGYTF. The CDR3 DNA follows: TGTGCCAGCAGTTACGGTCTATCAAACTATGGCTACACCTTC.